This TCR beta chain was sequenced in a study of immune characterization of retroperitoneal liposarcoma. In its sample, this clonotype was seen many times. CDR3 length: 14 amino acids. Trimming pared 5 bases from V and 7 bases from J, leaving 12 bases between. CDR1 MNHNS and CDR2 SASEGT come from the germline V gene. TCRdb analysed the PCR reads with MiXCR anew, one entry per CDR3 protein. The table has several thousand distinct CDR3 sequences, approximately 29% seen once. The genes are TRBV6-1 and TRBJ1-6, with D tentatively TRBD1 (5 bases). The clonotype comes from a male donor with retroperitoneal liposarcoma. The sample was blood. The CDR3 nucleotides are TGTGCCAGCAGTTCGGGACCGACGAATTCACCCCTCCACTTT. Its translation: CASSSGPTNSPLHF.